This paragraph covers one T cell receptor (beta chain) sequence. PCR was performed using 60 Vbeta and 13 Jbeta primers. Here immunoSEQ multiplex PCR was the method, and the copy in TCRdb shows in-frame clones only, minus some. The repertoire holds 160,000 or so clones, with roughly 84% as singletons. The sample is drawn from a study of cytomegalovirus exposure and HLA in healthy donors. V was shortened by 4 bases and J by 7 bases, with 25 bases between the two germline ends. In germline, CDR1 is LNHNV, CDR2 YYDKDF (reference sequence). The CDR3 is 17 amino acids. The TCR was taken from a woman under 30 in good health and CMV-seronegative. The chain combines TRBV15 with TRBJ1-2; D unresolved. Sequences were obtained from PBMCs. The CDR3 bases are TGTGCCACCAGCACCGAAGCCCTGACCGCGAGTCGGGGTGGCTACACCTTC. This translates into CATSTEALTASRGGYTF. Drawing the rest from reference TRBV15 and TRBJ1-2, the complete variable domain is DAMVIQNPRYQVTQFGKPVTLSCSQTLNHNVMYWYQQKSSQAPKLLFHYYDKDFNNEADTPDNFQSRRPNTSFCFLDIRSPGLGDTAMYLCATSTEALTASRGGYTFGSGTRLTVV.